The 11 T cell receptor beta chains below all came from one sample that was sequenced in a study of OX40 agonist ivuxolimab in advanced cancers. Produced via immunoSEQ multiplex PCR; TCRdb's table is partial and in-frame only. The sample lists 70,000 or so clones, around 88% occurring once. The sequencing used CD4+ or CD8+ T cells sorted from blood, collected in a trial of the OX40 agonist ivuxolimab. Receptors were obtained from an adult with an advanced solid tumor such as melanoma, head and neck, liver or kidney cancer.

Regarding this clone: Germline and junction disagree at one end, which may indicate a read error. The CDR3 DNA sequence: TGTGCCAACAGTGAAAACATGGGCCGGTATACGCAGTATTTT. It is translated as CANSENMGRYTQYF. The chain employs TRBV6-1 and TRBJ2-3; D ambiguous. The V gene's germline CDR1 is MNHNS and CDR2 SASEGT. The CDR3 sequence is 14 residues long.

This chain uses TRBV5-6 with TRBJ2-2, with D perhaps given as TRBD1 or TRBD2 (7 bases each). Germline-derived CDR1 and CDR2 are SGHDT and YYEEEE. The CDR3 totals 17 residues. The V end lost 4 bases, the J end lost 1 base, and 17 bases lay between the germline ends. As DNA, the CDR3 is TGTGCCAGCAGCAAAAGGGGGCGGGGGCAGAACACCGGGGAGCTGTTTTTT. The encoded protein is CASSKRGRGQNTGELFF.

The gene calls are TRBV29-1 and TRBJ2-1; 9 bases map to TRBD1. This CDR3 is 14 amino acids long. V was clipped by 5 bases and J by 6 bases; unmatched bases: 8. Germline assignment: CDR1 SQVTM and CDR2 ANQGSEA. As DNA, the CDR3 is TGCAGCGTTACCGGGACAGGGCTGCCCAATGAGCAGTTCTTC. Its protein is CSVTGTGLPNEQFF.

This clone is a singleton in its sample. This rearrangement joins TRBV19 to TRBJ2-7, with 14 bases that match TRBD2. Germline CDR1 is LNHDA and CDR2 is SQIVND (reference sequence). The CDR3 is 18 amino acids. The ends lost 4 bases at V and 2 bases at J; junction bases unmatched: 10. CDR3 DNA: TGTGCCAGTAGTAGATCCGGGACTAGCGGGAGTAAGGCCTACGAGCAGTACTTC. Translation: CASSRSGTSGSKAYEQYF. The variable domain in full, completed from reference TRBV19 and TRBJ2-7, reads DGGITQSPKYLFRKEGQNVTLSCEQNLNHDAMYWYRQDPGQGLRLIYYSQIVNDFQKGDIAEGYSVSREKKESFPLTVTSAQKNPTAFYLCASSRSGTSGSKAYEQYFGPGTRLTVT.

This chain links TRBV6-1 with TRBJ2-1, with a weak D call TRBD1 (6 bases). CDR1 and CDR2 from the germline V gene are MNHNS and SASEGT. The CDR3 loop spans 14 amino acids. Trimming stripped 5 bases from V and 9 bases from J, with 17 bases between. CDR3 nucleotide sequence: TGTGCCAGCAGTCCACAACCTTCGGACAGTGAGCAGTTCTTC. It translates to CASSPQPSDSEQFF.

This clone was seen only once. The chain uses TRBV9 and TRBJ2-7; D unresolved. In germline, CDR1 is SGDLS, CDR2 YYNGEE. Trimming pared 2 bases from V and 2 bases from J, leaving 14 bases between. This CDR3 has 15 residues. The CDR3 DNA reads TGTGCCAGCAGCGTGGCCCCGGGCAGTACCTACGAGCAGTACTTC. Its protein is CASSVAPGSTYEQYF. The entire variable domain, with the rest obtained from reference TRBV9 and TRBJ2-7, is as follows: DSGVTQTPKHLITATGQRVTLRCSPRSGDLSVYWYQQSLDQGLQFLIQYYNGEERAKGNILERFSAQQFPDLHSELNLSSLELGDSALYFCASSVAPGSTYEQYFGPGTRLTVT.

The chain recombines TRBV7-9 with TRBJ1-2; 8 bases align to TRBD1. Germline CDR1 and CDR2: SEHNR and FQNEAQ (reference sequence). CDR3 length equals 15 residues. V shed 5 bases, J shed 7 bases, and the junction held 12 bases outside the gene matches. The CDR3 DNA reads as TGTGCCAGCAGCCCCGGCCCGACAGGGGAAGCTGGCTACACCTTC. It specifies CASSPGPTGEAGYTF.

This clone occurred many times. This chain joins TRBV27 and TRBJ1-6; D remains ambiguous. The CDR3 has 13 residues. In germline, CDR1 is MNHEY, CDR2 SMNVEV (reference sequence). Trimming shortened V by 3 bases and J by 13 bases, and 13 bases separated the two germline ends. The CDR3 DNA reads as TGTGCCAGCAGTTTGGACCACCTTCTTCCCCTCCACTTT. Translating gives CASSLDHLLPLHF.

V and J are TRBV6-6 and TRBJ1-2; no definite D call. Germline CDR1 is MNHNY and CDR2 is SVGAGI (reference sequence). V shed 6 bases and J shed 1 base, with 9 bases lying between them. This CDR3 spans 13 amino acids. As DNA, the CDR3 is TGTGCCAGCAGCCCCGGACGTAACTATGGCTACACCTTC. Its protein is CASSPGRNYGYTF.

The rearrangement uses TRBV6-1 and TRBJ2-4, with 9 bases fitting TRBD1. Germline assignment: CDR1 MNHNS and CDR2 SASEGT. The CDR3 is 17 residues long. J was trimmed by 2 bases and V by 4 bases; bases with no gene match: 9. Written as DNA, the CDR3 is TGTGCCAGCAGTGGCTTCGGACAGGGGAGTACCAAAAACATTCAGTACTTC. Protein product: CASSGFGQGSTKNIQYF.

The chain employs TRBV10-3 and TRBJ2-3; 10 bases map to TRBD2. Per germline, CDR1 ENHRY and CDR2 SYGVKD. The CDR3 extends over 17 amino acids. J was trimmed by 5 bases and V by 4 bases; bases with no gene match: 12. CDR3 bases: TGTGCCATCAGTGTTCTAACCAGCGGGAGGGTCGTAGATACGCAGTATTTT. Translation: CAISVLTSGRVVDTQYF.